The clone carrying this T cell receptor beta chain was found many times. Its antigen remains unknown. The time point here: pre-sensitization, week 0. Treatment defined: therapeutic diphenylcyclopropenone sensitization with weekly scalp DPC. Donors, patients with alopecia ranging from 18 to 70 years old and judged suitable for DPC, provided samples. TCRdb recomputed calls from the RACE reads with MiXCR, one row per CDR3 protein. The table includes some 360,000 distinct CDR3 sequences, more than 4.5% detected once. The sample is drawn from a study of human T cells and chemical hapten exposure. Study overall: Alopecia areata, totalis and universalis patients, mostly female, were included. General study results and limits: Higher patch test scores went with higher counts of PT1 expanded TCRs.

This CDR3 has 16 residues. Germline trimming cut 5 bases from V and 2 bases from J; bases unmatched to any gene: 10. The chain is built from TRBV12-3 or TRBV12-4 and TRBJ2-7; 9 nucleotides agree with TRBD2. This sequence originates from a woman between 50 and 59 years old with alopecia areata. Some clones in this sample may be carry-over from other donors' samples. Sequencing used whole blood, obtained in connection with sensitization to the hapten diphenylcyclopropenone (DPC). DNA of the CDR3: TGTGCCAGCAGTAGCAGCGGGAGGACACCGACCTACGAGCAGTACTTC. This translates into CASSSSGRTPTYEQYF.